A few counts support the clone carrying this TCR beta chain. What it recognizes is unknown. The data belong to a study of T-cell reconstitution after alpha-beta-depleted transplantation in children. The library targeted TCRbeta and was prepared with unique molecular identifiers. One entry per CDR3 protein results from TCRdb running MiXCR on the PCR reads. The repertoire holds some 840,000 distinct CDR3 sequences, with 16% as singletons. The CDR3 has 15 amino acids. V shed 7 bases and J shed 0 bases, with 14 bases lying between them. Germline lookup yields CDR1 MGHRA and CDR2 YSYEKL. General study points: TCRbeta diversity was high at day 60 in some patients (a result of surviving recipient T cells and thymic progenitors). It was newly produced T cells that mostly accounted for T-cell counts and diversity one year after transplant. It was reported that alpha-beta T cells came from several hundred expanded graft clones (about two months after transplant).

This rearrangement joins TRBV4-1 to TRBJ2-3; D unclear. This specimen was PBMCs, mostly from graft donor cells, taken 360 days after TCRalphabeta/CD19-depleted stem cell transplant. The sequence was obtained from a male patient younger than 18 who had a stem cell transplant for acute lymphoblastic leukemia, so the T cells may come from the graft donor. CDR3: CASTTAIPSTDTQYF. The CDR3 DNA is TGCGCCAGCACCACAGCCATCCCTAGCACAGATACGCAGTATTTT.